Detailed here is one T cell receptor beta chain. Its antigen is not yet known. Base-call qualities are not available, and no considerably larger clone is one nucleotide away. This sample stems from a study of identical twins listed by TCRdb under 2016. Notes on the research overall: The study deep-sequenced TCR alpha and beta repertoires from monozygotic twins, unrelated adults of various ages and cord blood to test whether fetal clonotypes persist. To rule out contamination, the twin experiments were replicated at different times with different library preparation protocols.

The study at large found these results: Conclusions relied on cross-sectional statistical analysis, since the same donors could not be followed over many years. Compared with coincidental sharing between unrelated individuals, out-of-frame TCR alpha sequences shared between twins showed an excess of sequences with low generation probability. Fewer insertions were carried by abundant cord blood beta clonotypes, a similar but weaker trend appeared in young adult naive repertoires, and no such trend appeared in memory repertoires. A weaker excess of twin sharing was found in beta out-of-frame sequences because the signal-to-noise ratio was lowered by fewer shared sequences. Invariant T cells such as MAIT and iNKT could partly confound zero-insertion analyses, though diverse VJ usage argued against this for most clonotypes. In monozygotic twins, out-of-frame TCR alpha sharing was systematically underestimated by recombination models, although the models agreed with sharing between unrelated individuals.

Libraries were constructed by 5' RACE. Instrument used: Illumina HiSeq 2000. A universal primer binding site was introduced by template switching, and a unique molecular identifier was present in the final cDNA, enabling accurate counting of TCR cDNA molecules. Specific primers in the conserved constant-segment region were used to synthesize first-strand cDNA for the TCR alpha and beta chains. Each cDNA library was double barcoded, with a SMART-Mk sample barcode plus Illumina barcodes, to control for contamination. TruSeq adapter sequences along with Illumina sample barcodes were introduced in two successive PCR steps. The Illumina HiSeq platform was used with custom primers to sequence TCR alpha and beta cDNA libraries. Per the authors' processing: Unique molecular identifiers were extracted from raw reads with MiGEC, and CDR3 positions were determined with MiXCR. Recombination models were inferred per individual with the repgenHMM and IGoR tools using an EM algorithm. Shared clonotypes were analyzed with the tcR package in R, and sharing was normalized by the product of cloneset sizes. To study raw recombination without the effects of thymic and clonal selection, out-of-frame nonproductive sequences were analyzed. TCRdb ran its own pipeline on the public reads, namely fastp trimming at Q25 and MiXCR clone calling, and kept in-frame beta chains. Rows with a matching CDR3 protein are joined into one entry that keeps the most common DNA and genes. For this entry, the V and J calls and clone size follow TCRdb and not the study's own pipeline. Recorded for this sample are 400,000 to 550,000 distinct CDR3 sequences; 20% to 25% of them occurred a single time. The ten biggest clones cover roughly 2.8% of the sample.

All donors were healthy Caucasians. The twin cohort consisted of three pairs of female monozygotic twins, all aged 18 to 29 years. CD4+ and CD8+ T cell populations were isolated with positive isolation kits from Invitrogen. CDR1 and CDR2, per the germline V gene, are SGHRS and YFSETQ. Relative to germline, V is 3 bases shorter and J is 5 bases shorter, with 12 bases between their ends. The CDR3 runs 14 residues from the cysteine to the phenylalanine. The only DNA kept is the CDR3, 42 bases in frame from the first base. The data also belong to a second study, concerning T cells expressing NK-cell markers. As described in the second report: Eight or nine donors provided sorted CD3+CD56+NKG2C+, CD3+CD56+NKG2C- and CD3+CD56-NKG2C+ T-cell subsets, whose TCR beta-chain repertoires were profiled. Of the eight sequenced donors, seven were found to be HCMV-seropositive and one was found to be HCMV-seronegative. In several experiments an anti-gammadeltaTCR antibody was added to restrict sorting to alphabetaTCR-expressing T cells. For six donors, the dominant CD3+CD56+NKG2C+ clonotypes were among the top 10 CD8+ clonotypes and accounted for about 1.0-7.5% of CD8+ T cells. Those dominant clonotypes were again the most abundant among CD3+CD56-NKG2C+ cells in a handful of donors, at about 28.3-60.1%. Whether the expanded NKG2C-expressing T cell clones were specific for HCMV antigens remained unclear. Randomly selected healthy volunteers, three men and five women, were used as the eight sequenced donors. A commercial ELISA kit detecting HCMV-specific IgG in serum was used to determine HCMV serostatus. MIGEC handled demultiplexing of the reads and grouping by UMI, while MiTCR was used to assemble and quantify clonotypes. To remove erroneous sequences, TCR cDNA sequences were retained only when supported by two or more reads. The tcR package was used for downstream repertoire analysis, and clonotypes were matched between fractions using CDR3 nucleotide sequence together with V segment. Antigen specificity was annotated against VDJdb with VDJmatch, allowing one amino acid substitution in CDR3.

Sequencing was carried out using CD4+ T cells sorted from blood. The TCR was taken from a woman aged 18-29 years in good health. The V gene is TRBV5-1 and the J gene is TRBJ2-1; tentative D gene TRBD2, with 6 bases matching. The CDR3 loop reads CASSSRTTHNEQFF. The sequence in DNA is TGCGCCAGCAGCTCGAGGACTACCCACAATGAGCAGTTCTTC.